The 2 T cell receptor beta chains below all came from one sample that was sequenced in a study of cytomegalovirus exposure and HLA in healthy donors. Amplification used 60 Vbeta primers and 13 Jbeta primers. Only in-frame clones appear in the TCRdb table, and some are missing; sequencing was by immunoSEQ multiplex PCR. This table has 130,000 to 150,000 clones, about 80% appearing once. The sample was PBMCs. The receptor source for this set is a male donor in good health and CMV-seronegative.

This clone was detected only a few times. Compared with germline, one end of the junction differs, possibly owing to a read error. V and J are TRBV7-9 and TRBJ2-1; D remains unclear. The CDR3 sequence is 12 residues long. The germline V gene encodes CDR1 SEHNR and CDR2 FQNEAQ (reference sequence). The CDR3 sequence: CSSSLNRNEQFF. DNA of the CDR3: TGTTCCAGCAGCCTAAACAGAAATGAGCAGTTCTTC.

The chain uses TRBV10-2 and TRBJ2-7, with TRBD2 identical over 10 bases. After removal of 8 bases from V and 0 bases from J, the junction contained 10 bases not matched to a gene. This CDR3 contains 16 residues. CDR1 WSHSY and CDR2 SAAADI come from the germline V gene. The CDR3 region has the DNA TGCGCCAGCCGGCCTAGCGGGGGCCGCTTCTCCTACGAGCAGTACTTC. Translating it yields CASRPSGGRFSYEQYF.